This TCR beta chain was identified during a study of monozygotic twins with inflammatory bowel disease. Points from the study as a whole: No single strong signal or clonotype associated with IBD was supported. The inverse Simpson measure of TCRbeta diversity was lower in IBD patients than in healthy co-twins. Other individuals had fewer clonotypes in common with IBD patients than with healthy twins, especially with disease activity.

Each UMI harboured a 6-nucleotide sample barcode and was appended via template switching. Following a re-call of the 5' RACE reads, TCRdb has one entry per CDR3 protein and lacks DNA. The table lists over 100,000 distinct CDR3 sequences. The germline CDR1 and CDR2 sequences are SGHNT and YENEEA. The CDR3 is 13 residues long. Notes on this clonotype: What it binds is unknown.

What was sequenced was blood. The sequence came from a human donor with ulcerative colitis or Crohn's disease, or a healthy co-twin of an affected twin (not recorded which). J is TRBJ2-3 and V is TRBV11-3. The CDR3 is CASSLEVADTQYF.